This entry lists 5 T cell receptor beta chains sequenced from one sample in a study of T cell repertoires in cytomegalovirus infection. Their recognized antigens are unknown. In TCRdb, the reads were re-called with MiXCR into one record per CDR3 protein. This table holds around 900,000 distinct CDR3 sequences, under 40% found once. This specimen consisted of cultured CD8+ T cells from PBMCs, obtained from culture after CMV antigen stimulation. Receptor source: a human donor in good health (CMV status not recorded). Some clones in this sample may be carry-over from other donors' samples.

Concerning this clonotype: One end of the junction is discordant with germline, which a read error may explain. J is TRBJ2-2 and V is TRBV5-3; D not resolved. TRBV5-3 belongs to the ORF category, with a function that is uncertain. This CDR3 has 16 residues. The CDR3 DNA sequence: TGTGCCAGCAGCTTCCATCCGCAGAGACTCTCCGGGGAGCTGTTTTTT. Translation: CASSFHPQRLSGELFF.

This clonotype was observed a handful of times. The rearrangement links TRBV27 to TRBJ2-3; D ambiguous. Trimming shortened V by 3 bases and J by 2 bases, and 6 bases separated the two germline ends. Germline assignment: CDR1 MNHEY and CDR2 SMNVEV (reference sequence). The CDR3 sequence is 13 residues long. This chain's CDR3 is CASSLYFTDTQYF. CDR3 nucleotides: TGTGCCAGCAGTTTGTACTTCACAGATACGCAGTATTTT.

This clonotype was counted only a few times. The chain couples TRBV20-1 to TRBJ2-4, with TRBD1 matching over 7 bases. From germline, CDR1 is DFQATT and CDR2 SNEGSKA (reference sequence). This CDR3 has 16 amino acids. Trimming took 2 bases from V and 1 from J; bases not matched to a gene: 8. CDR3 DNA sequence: TGCAGTGCTAGAAGTTCGACAGGGCCTGCCAAAAACATTCAGTACTTC. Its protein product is CSARSSTGPAKNIQYF.

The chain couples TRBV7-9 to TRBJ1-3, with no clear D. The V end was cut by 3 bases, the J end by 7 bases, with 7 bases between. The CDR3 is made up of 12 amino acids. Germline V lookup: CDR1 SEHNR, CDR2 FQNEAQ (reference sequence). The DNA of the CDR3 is TGTGCCAGCAGCTTGACAAGGAACACCATATATTTT. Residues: CASSLTRNTIYF.

Written as DNA, the CDR3 is TGTGCCATCAGTGACCCGGATAGCGTCTTGAACACTGAAGCTTTCTTT. Its translation: CAISDPDSVLNTEAFF. The chain uses TRBV10-3 and TRBJ1-1; D is unresolved. Germline V CDR1 and CDR2: ENHRY, SYGVKD. This CDR3 is built from 16 residues. Between the trimmed V and J ends, which lost 3 bases and 0 bases, there was a span of 14 bases.